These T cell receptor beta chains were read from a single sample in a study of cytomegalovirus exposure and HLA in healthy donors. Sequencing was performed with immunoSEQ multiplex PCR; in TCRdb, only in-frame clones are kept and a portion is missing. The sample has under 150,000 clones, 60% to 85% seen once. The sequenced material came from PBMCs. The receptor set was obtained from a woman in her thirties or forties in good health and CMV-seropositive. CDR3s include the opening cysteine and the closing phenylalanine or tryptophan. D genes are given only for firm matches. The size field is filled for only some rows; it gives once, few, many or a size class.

CASSQQQGALPEQYF	TGCGCCAGCAGCCAGCAGCAGGGGGCTCTCCCCGAGCAGTACTTC	TRBJ2-7	TRBV4-1	-	TRBD1
CASSKEQGSGNTIYF	TGTGCCAGCAGCAAGGAACAGGGATCTGGAAACACCATATATTTT	TRBJ1-3	TRBV13	-	-
CASSEAGGVSTDTQYF	TGTGCCAGCAGTGAAGCCGGCGGGGTGAGCACAGATACGCAGTATTTT	TRBJ2-3	TRBV6-1	-	-
CASTKDRSLTYEQYF	TGTGCCAGCACTAAGGACAGGAGCCTCACCTACGAGCAGTACTTC	TRBJ2-7	TRBV2	-	TRBD1
CASSQDNRLAKNIQYF	TGTGCCAGCAGCCAAGATAACCGACTAGCCAAAAACATTCAGTACTTC	TRBJ2-4	TRBV14	-	-
CASSSGKSGGSTPGELFF	TGTGCCAGCAGCTCCGGAAAGAGCGGGGGGAGTACCCCCGGGGAGCTGTTTTTT	TRBJ2-2	TRBV7-9	-	TRBD2
CASSDRPPGQYNEQFF	TGTGCCAGCAGTGATCGGCCCCCGGGACAGTACAATGAGCAGTTCTTC	TRBJ2-1	TRBV6-1	-	TRBD1
CASSVGASYPYNSPLHF	TGTGCCAGCAGCGTAGGGGCGTCATACCCCTATAATTCACCCCTCCACTTT	TRBJ1-6	TRBV9	-	-
CASRMGRGNSSLHF	TGTGCCAGCAGGATGGGGAGGGGAAATTCATCCCTCCACTTT	TRBJ1-6	TRBV7-9	-	-
CASSPIQGAMGTEAFF	TGCGCCAGCAGCCCGATACAGGGGGCGATGGGCACTGAAGCTTTCTTT	TRBJ1-1	TRBV5-1	once	TRBD1
CASSLWTGRGTDTQYF	TGTGCCAGCAGCTTATGGACAGGCAGGGGCACAGATACGCAGTATTTT	TRBJ2-3	TRBV7-9	-	TRBD1
CASSLAGTNEKLFF	TGCGCCAGCAGCTTGGCCGGGACTAATGAAAAACTGTTTTTT	TRBJ1-4	TRBV5-1	-	-
CASSQRRLAGGYNEQFF	TGCGCCAGCAGCCAGAGGCGACTAGCGGGGGGGTACAATGAGCAGTTCTTC	TRBJ2-1	TRBV10-2	-	TRBD2
CASSTSEDQPQHF	TGTGCCAGCAGTACCTCAGAGGATCAGCCCCAGCATTTT	TRBJ1-5	TRBV2	-	-
CASRPQGTGELFF	TGCGCCAGCAGGCCTCAGGGGACCGGGGAGCTGTTTTTT	TRBJ2-2	TRBV4-1	-	-
CASSDLGGPGTEAFF	TGTGCCAGCAGTGATCTAGGGGGTCCGGGGACTGAAGCTTTCTTT	TRBJ1-1	TRBV2	-	-
CASLAGGRNEQFF	TGTGCCAGTCTAGCGGGGGGAAGAAATGAGCAGTTCTTC	TRBJ2-1	TRBV6-6	few	TRBD2
CASSFARGGLGEQFF	TGTGCCAGCAGCTTTGCCCGCGGGGGGCTTGGTGAGCAGTTCTTC	TRBJ2-1	TRBV13	-	TRBD2
CSSSLAHYEQYF	TGTTCCAGCAGCTTAGCCCACTACGAGCAGTACTTC	TRBJ2-7	TRBV7-9	-	-
CASSMREGYEQYF	TGTGCCAGTAGTATGCGAGAGGGCTACGAGCAGTACTTC	TRBJ2-7	TRBV19	-	-
CASSLLAGGTGELFF	TGTGCCAGCAGCCTCCTAGCGGGGGGGACCGGGGAGCTGTTTTTT	TRBJ2-2	TRBV6-1	once	TRBD2
CASSLGRRVTNEKLFF	TGCGCCAGCAGCTTGGGACGACGGGTAACTAATGAAAAACTGTTTTTT	TRBJ1-4	TRBV5-1	-	-
CAWREPGGPSYNEQFF	TGTGCCTGGAGGGAACCCGGGGGGCCCTCCTACAATGAGCAGTTCTTC	TRBJ2-1	TRBV30	-	-
CASSYSRVYNEQFF	TGTGCCAGCAGTTACTCGAGGGTATACAATGAGCAGTTCTTC	TRBJ2-1	TRBV6-5	few	-
CASSLTSGGSWETQYF	TGTGCCAGCAGTTTGACTAGCGGGGGGTCGTGGGAGACCCAGTACTTC	TRBJ2-5	TRBV11-2	-	TRBD2
CASSIRGGASGGQETQYF	TGCGCCAGCAGCATCCGGGGGGGTGCTAGCGGGGGCCAAGAGACCCAGTACTTC	TRBJ2-5	TRBV4-1	-	TRBD2
CASSLGPHSNQPQHF	TGTGCCAGCAGCCTGGGGCCCCATAGCAATCAGCCCCAGCATTTT	TRBJ1-5	TRBV27	-	-
CASSAQETQYF	TGTGCCAGCAGCGCGCAAGAGACCCAGTACTTC	TRBJ2-5	TRBV5-6	-	-
CASSYSSPGGYGYTF	TGTGCCAGCAGTTACTCGAGTCCGGGGGGCTATGGCTACACCTTC	TRBJ1-2	TRBV6-5	-	-
CASSVGPLAGGDNEQFF	TGTGCCAGCAGCGTAGGCCCCTTAGCGGGGGGGGACAATGAGCAGTTCTTC	TRBJ2-1	TRBV9	once	TRBD2
CASSLQAPYVQETQYF	TGTGCCAGCAGTTTACAGGCCCCTTACGTCCAGGAGACCCAGTACTTC	TRBJ2-5	TRBV27	-	-
CASGGAGEQYF	TGTGCCAGCGGGGGGGCGGGAGAGCAGTACTTC	TRBJ2-7	TRBV19	-	TRBD2
CASSAGQGIQPQHF	TGTGCCAGCAGCGCGGGACAGGGAATTCAGCCCCAGCATTTT	TRBJ1-5	TRBV9	-	TRBD1
CASSFRGFSTDTQYF	TGTGCCAGCAGCTTTAGGGGTTTTAGCACAGATACGCAGTATTTT	TRBJ2-3	TRBV11-2	-	-
CASSLTGGNYGYTF	TGCGCCAGCAGCTTGACAGGGGGCAACTATGGCTACACCTTC	TRBJ1-2	TRBV5-1	once	TRBD1
CASRPGSTYEQYF	TGTGCCAGCCGCCCGGGAAGCACCTACGAGCAGTACTTC	TRBJ2-7	TRBV28	-	-
CASMGGSNQPQHF	TGTGCCAGCATGGGGGGAAGCAATCAGCCCCAGCATTTT	TRBJ1-5	TRBV28	-	-
CASSAQGRQETQYF	TGTGCCAGTAGTGCACAGGGACGCCAAGAGACCCAGTACTTC	TRBJ2-5	TRBV19	once	-
CASSDAVPGQVGGLNTEAFF	TGTGCCAGCAGTGACGCTGTCCCGGGACAGGTTGGAGGGCTGAACACTGAAGCTTTCTTT	TRBJ1-1	TRBV6-1	-	TRBD1
CASSPRDSPLYGANVLTF	TGTGCCAGCAGCCCGCGGGACTCCCCCCTGTATGGGGCCAACGTCCTGACTTTC	TRBJ2-6	TRBV7-2	-	-
CASSGTVSGANVLTF	TGTGCCAGCAGTGGGACAGTCTCTGGGGCCAACGTCCTGACTTTC	TRBJ2-6	TRBV6-1	-	-
CASSQDETGSYEQYF	TGCGCCAGCAGCCAAGATGAGACAGGCTCCTACGAGCAGTACTTC	TRBJ2-7	TRBV4-1	-	-
CAVGEAGGSYEQYF	TGTGCCGTTGGCGAAGCGGGGGGTTCCTACGAGCAGTACTTC	TRBJ2-7	TRBV6-5	few	TRBD2
CASGLSRGGSQETQYF	TGTGCTAGTGGTTTGTCCCGCGGGGGTAGCCAAGAGACCCAGTACTTC	TRBJ2-5	TRBV12-5	-	TRBD2
CASRSDQGAVTDTQYF	TGCGCCAGCAGGTCCGACCAGGGGGCCGTTACAGATACGCAGTATTTT	TRBJ2-3	TRBV5-1	-	TRBD1
CASSESPLAGGNEQYF	TGCGCCAGCAGTGAGTCCCCCCTGGCAGGGGGCAACGAGCAGTACTTC	TRBJ2-7	TRBV10-1	-	TRBD1